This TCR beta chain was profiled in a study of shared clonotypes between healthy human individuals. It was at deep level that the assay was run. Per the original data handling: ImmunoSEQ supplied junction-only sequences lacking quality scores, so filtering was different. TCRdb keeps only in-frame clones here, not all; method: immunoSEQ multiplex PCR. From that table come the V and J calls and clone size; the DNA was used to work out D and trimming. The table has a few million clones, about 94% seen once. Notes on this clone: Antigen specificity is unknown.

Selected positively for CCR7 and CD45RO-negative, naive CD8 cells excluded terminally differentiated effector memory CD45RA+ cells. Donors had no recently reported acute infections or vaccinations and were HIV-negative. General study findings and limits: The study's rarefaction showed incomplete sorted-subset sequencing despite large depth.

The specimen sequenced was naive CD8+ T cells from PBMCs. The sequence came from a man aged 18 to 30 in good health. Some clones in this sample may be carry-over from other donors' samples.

The CDR3 reads CASSQYNYDRGRAAEAFF. The CDR3 bases are TGCGCCAGCAGCCAATATAACTACGACAGGGGGCGAGCCGCTGAAGCTTTCTTT. The V and J genes are TRBV4-1 and TRBJ1-1, with 10 bases aligning to TRBD1. Germline V gene lookup returns CDR1 MGHRA and CDR2 YSYEKL. V was pared by 2 bases and J by 6 bases, with 15 bases of the junction left unmatched. The CDR3 is 18 amino acids.